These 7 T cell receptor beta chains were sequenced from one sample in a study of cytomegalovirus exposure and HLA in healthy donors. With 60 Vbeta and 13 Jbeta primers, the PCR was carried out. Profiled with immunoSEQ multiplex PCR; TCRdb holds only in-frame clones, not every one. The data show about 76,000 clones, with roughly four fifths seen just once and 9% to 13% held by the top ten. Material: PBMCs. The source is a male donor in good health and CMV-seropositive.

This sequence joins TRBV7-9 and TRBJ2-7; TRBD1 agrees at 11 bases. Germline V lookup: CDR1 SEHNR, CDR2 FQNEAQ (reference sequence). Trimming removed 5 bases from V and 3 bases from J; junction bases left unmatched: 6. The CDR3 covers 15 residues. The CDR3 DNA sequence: TGTGCCAGCAGCCCCCGGGACAGGGGGAACTACGAGCAGTACTTC. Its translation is CASSPRDRGNYEQYF.

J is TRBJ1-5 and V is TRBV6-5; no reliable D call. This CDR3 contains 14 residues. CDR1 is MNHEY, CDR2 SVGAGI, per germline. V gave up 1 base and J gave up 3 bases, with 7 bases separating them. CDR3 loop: CASSYLAVNQPQHF. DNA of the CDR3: TGTGCCAGCAGTTACTTGGCGGTCAATCAGCCCCAGCATTTT.

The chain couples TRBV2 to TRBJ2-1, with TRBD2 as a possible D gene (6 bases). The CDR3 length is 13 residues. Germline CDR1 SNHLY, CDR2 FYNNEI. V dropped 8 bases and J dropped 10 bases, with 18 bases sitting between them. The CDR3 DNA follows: TGTGCCAGCGCAGGCGGAGGGATCGGGGAGCAGTTCTTC. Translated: CASAGGGIGEQFF.

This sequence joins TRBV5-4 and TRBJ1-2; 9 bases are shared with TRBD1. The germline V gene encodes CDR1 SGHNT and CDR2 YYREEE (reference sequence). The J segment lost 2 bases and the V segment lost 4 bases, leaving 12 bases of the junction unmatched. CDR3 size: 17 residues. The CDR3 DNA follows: TGTGCCAGCAGCCTGGCTCCGGGACAGGGACCCAACTATGGCTACACCTTC. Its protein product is CASSLAPGQGPNYGYTF.

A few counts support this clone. CDR3 region: CASSQTQNTGELFF. The CDR3 bases are TGTGCCAGCAGCCAGACACAAAACACCGGGGAGCTGTTTTTT. The genes are TRBV4-2 and TRBJ2-2, with D hard to call. Trimming removed 3 bases from V and 2 bases from J, with 7 bases in between. This CDR3 is 14 amino acids long. The V gene's germline CDR1 is LGHNA and CDR2 YNFKEQ.

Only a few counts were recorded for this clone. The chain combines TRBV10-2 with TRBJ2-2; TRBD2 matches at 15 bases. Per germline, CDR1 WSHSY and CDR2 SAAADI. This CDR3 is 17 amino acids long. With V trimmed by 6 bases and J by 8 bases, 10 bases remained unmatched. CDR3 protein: CASRAGTSGRPAGELFF. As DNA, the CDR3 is TGCGCCAGCAGAGCCGGGACTAGCGGGAGGCCGGCGGGGGAGCTGTTTTTT.

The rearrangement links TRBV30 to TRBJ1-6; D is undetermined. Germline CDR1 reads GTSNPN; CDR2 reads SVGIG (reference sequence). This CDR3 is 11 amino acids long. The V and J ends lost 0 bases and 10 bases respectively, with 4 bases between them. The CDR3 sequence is CAWSVRSPLHF. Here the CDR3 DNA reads TGTGCCTGGAGTGTACGGTCACCCCTCCACTTT.